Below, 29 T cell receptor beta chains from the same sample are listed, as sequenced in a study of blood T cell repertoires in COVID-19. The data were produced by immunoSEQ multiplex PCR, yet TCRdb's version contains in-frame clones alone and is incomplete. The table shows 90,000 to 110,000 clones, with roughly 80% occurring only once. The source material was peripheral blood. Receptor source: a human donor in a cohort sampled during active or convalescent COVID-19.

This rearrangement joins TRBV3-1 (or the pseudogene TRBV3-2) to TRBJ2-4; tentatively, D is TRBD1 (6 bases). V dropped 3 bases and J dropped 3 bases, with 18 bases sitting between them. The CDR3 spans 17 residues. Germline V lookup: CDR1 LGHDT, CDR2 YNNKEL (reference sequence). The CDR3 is CASSHTMKDSHKNIQYF. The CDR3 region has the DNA TGTGCCAGCAGCCACACTATGAAGGACAGTCACAAAAACATTCAGTACTTC.

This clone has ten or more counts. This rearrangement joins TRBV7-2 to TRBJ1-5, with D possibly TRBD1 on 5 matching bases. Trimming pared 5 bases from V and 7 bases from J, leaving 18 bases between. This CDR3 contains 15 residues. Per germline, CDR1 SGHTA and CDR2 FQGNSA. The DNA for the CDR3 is TGTGCCAGCAGCCCAGATCGTTCCGGGGGACAGCCCCAGCATTTT. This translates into CASSPDRSGGQPQHF.

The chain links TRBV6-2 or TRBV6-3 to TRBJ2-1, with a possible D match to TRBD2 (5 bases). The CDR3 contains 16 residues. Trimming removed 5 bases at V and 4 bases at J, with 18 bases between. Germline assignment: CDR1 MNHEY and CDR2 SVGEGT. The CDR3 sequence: CASSPHSGYLYNEQFF. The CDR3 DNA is TGTGCCAGCAGTCCACACAGCGGCTACCTTTACAATGAGCAGTTCTTC.

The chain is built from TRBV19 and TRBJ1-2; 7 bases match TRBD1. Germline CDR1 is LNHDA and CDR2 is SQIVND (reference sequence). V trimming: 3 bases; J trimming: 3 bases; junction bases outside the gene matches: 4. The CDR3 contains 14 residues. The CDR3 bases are TGTGCCAGTAGTATCCAGGGGGGATACTATGGCTACACCTTC. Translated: CASSIQGGYYGYTF.

The CDR3 protein is CASRWAAENTEAFF. The CDR3 DNA reads as TGTGCCAGCAGGTGGGCAGCAGAGAACACTGAAGCTTTCTTT. This sequence joins TRBV7-2 and TRBJ1-1, with no clear D. CDR1 and CDR2 (germline): SGHTA, FQGNSA. V was clipped by 6 bases and J by 1 base, with 12 bases between them. This CDR3 has 14 residues.

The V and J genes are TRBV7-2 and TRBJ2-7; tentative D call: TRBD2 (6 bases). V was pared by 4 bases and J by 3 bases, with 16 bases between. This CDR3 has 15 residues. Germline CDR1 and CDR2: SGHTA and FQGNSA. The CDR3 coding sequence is TGTGCCAGCAGCTCCCCGGTGGAGGGCCGCTACGAGCAGTACTTC. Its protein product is CASSSPVEGRYEQYF.

In DNA, the CDR3 is TGCGCCAGCAGCCATGCCGGGGTATCTAACACCGGGGAGCTGTTTTTT. Translated, it gives CASSHAGVSNTGELFF. V usage is TRBV4-3 and J usage is TRBJ2-2; maybe TRBD2 (5 bases). The CDR3 is made up of 16 amino acids. The germline V gene has CDR1 LGHNA and CDR2 YSLEER. V was shortened by 3 bases and J by 2 bases, with 13 bases between the two germline ends.

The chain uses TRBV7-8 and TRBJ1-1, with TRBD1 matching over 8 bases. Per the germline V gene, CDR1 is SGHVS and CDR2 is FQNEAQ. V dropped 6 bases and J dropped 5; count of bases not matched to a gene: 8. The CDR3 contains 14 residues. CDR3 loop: CASSNDRGRTEAFF. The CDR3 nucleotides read TGTGCCAGCAGTAACGACAGGGGTAGGACTGAAGCTTTCTTT.

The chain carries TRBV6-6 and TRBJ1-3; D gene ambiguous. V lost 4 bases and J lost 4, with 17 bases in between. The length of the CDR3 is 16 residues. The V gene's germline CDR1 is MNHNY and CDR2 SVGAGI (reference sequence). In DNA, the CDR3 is TGTGCCAGCAGTTTTTCGTACGGGGTGAACGGAAACACCATATATTTT. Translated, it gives CASSFSYGVNGNTIYF.

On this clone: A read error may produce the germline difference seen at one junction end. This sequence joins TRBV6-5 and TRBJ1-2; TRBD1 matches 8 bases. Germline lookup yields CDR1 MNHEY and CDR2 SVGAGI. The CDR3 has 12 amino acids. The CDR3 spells CASRLDRGSFSF. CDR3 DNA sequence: TGTGCCAGCAGGCTTGACAGGGGAAGTTTCAGCTTC.

CDR3 coding DNA: TGTGCCAGCAGCCAAGGGACAGGGGGCCCCTATAATTCACCCCTCCACTTT. Its protein is CASSQGTGGPYNSPLHF. The J gene is TRBJ1-6, the V gene TRBV4-2; 11 positions agree with TRBD1. Per the germline V gene, CDR1 is LGHNA and CDR2 is YNFKEQ. The CDR3 has 17 residues. The V segment lost 1 base and the J segment 2 bases; nucleotides outside the gene matches: 1.

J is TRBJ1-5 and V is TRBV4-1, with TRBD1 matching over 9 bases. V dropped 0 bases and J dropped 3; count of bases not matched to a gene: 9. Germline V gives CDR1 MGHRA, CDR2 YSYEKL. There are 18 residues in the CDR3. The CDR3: CASSQDAGTGHYNQPQHF. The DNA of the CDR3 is TGCGCCAGCAGCCAAGACGCCGGGACAGGGCACTACAATCAGCCCCAGCATTTT.

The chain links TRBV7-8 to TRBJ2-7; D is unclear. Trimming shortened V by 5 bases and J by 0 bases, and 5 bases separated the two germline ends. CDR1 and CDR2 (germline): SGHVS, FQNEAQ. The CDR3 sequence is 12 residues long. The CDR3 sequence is CASSTSSYEQYF. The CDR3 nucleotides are TGTGCCAGCAGCACGAGCTCCTACGAGCAGTACTTC.

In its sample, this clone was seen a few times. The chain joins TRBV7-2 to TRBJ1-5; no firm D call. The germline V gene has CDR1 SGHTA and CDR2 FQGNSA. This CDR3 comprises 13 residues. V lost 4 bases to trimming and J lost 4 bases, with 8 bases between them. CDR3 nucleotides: TGTGCCAGCAGCTCAACACAGAATCAGCCCCAGCATTTT. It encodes CASSSTQNQPQHF.

CDR3 DNA: TGTGCCAGCAGCGCTCAGGACAGACTCAACTATGGCTACACCTTC. It codes for CASSAQDRLNYGYTF. The rearrangement joins TRBV9 to TRBJ1-2, with D possibly TRBD1 on 6 matching bases. Germline V gene data show CDR1 as SGDLS and CDR2 as YYNGEE. Trimming shortened V by 3 bases and J by 2 bases, and 14 bases separated the two germline ends. The CDR3 is 15 amino acids.

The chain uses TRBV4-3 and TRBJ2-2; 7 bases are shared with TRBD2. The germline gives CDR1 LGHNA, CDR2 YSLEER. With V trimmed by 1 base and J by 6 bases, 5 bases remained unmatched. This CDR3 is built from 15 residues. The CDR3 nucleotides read TGCGCCAGCAGCCAAGGTCGGGAGGCTGCCGGGGAGCTGTTTTTT. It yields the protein CASSQGREAAGELFF.

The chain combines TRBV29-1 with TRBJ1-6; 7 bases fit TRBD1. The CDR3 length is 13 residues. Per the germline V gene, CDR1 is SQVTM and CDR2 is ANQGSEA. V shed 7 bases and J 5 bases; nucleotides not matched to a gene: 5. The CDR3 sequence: CSGRDSDNSPLHF. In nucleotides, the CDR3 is TGCAGCGGTCGGGACAGCGATAATTCACCCCTCCACTTT. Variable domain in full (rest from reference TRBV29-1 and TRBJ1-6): SAVISQKPSRDICQRGTSLTIQCQVDSQVTMMFWYRQQPGQSLTLIATANQGSEATYESGFVIDKFPISRPNLTFSTLTVSNMSPEDSSIYLCSGRDSDNSPLHFGNGTRLTVT.

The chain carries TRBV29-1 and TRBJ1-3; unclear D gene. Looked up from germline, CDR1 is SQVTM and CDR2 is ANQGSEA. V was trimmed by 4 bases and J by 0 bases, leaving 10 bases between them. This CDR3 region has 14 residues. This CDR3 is CSVVVGSSGNTIYF. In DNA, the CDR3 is TGCAGCGTTGTTGTCGGTAGCTCTGGAAACACCATATATTTT.

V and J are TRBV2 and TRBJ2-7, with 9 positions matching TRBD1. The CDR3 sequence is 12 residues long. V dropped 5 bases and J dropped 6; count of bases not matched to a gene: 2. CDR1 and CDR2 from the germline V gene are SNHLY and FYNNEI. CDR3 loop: CASSWTGAEQYF. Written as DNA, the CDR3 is TGTGCCAGCAGTTGGACAGGGGCCGAGCAGTACTTC.

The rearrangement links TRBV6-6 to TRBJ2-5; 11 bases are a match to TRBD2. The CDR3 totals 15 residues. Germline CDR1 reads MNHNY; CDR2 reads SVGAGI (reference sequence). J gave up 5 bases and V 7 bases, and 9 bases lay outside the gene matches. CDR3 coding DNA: TGTGCCAGCACTAGCGGGGGGCGGGTAGGGGAGACCCAGTACTTC. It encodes CASTSGGRVGETQYF.

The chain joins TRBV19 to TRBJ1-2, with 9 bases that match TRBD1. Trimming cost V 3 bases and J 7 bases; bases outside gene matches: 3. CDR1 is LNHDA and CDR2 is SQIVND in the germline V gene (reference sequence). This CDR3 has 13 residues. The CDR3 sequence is CASSIGTGSGYTF. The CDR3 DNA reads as TGTGCCAGTAGTATCGGGACAGGGAGTGGCTACACCTTC.

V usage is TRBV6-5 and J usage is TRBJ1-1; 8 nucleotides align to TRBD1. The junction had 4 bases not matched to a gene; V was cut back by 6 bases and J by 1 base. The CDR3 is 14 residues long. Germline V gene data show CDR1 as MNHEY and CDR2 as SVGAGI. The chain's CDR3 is CASSRGLWNTEAFF. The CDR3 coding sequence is TGTGCCAGCAGCAGGGGGCTCTGGAACACTGAAGCTTTCTTT.

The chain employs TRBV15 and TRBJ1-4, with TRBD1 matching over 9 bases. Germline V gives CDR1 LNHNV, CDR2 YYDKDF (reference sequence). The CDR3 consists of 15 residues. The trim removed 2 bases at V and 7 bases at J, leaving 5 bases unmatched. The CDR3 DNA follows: TGTGCCACCAGCAGATCCCGGGACAGGGTTGAAAAACTGTTTTTT. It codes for CATSRSRDRVEKLFF.

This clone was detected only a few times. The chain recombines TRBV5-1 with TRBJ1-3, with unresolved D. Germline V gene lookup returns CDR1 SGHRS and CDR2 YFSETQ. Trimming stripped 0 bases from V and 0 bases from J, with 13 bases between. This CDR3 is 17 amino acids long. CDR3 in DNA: TGCGCCAGCAGCTTGGAGTCCGTCAGTCACTCTGGAAACACCATATATTTT. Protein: CASSLESVSHSGNTIYF.

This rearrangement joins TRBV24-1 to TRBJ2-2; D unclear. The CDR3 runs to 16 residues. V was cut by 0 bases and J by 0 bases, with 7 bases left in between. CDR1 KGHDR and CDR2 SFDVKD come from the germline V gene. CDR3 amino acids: CATSDLRRANTGELFF. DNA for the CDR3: TGTGCCACCAGTGATTTGCGTCGGGCGAACACCGGGGAGCTGTTTTTT.

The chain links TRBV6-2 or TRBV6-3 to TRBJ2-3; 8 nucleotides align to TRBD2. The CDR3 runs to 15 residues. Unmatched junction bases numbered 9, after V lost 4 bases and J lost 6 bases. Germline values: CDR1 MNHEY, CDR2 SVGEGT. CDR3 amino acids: CASSSTSGSLDTQYF. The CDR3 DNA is TGTGCCAGCAGTTCTACGAGCGGGAGTTTGGATACGCAGTATTTT.

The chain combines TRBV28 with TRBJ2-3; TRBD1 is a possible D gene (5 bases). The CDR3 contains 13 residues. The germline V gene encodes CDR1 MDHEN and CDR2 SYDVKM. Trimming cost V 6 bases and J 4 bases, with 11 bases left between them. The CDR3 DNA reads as TGTGCCAGCAGGGGGCTTCCAGCAGATACGCAGTATTTT. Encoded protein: CASRGLPADTQYF.

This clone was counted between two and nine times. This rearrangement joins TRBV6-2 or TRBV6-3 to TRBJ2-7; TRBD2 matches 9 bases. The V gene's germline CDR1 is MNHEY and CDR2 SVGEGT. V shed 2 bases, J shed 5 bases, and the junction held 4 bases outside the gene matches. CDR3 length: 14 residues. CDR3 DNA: TGTGCCAGCAGTTACAGGCTAGCGGGGAACGAGCAGTACTTC. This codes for CASSYRLAGNEQYF.

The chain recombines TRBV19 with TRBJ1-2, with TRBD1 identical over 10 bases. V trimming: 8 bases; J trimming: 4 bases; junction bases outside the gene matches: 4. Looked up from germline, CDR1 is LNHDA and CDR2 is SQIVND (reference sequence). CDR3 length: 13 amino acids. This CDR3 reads CASRDRGFYGYTF. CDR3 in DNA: TGTGCCAGTCGGGACAGGGGATTCTATGGCTACACCTTC.